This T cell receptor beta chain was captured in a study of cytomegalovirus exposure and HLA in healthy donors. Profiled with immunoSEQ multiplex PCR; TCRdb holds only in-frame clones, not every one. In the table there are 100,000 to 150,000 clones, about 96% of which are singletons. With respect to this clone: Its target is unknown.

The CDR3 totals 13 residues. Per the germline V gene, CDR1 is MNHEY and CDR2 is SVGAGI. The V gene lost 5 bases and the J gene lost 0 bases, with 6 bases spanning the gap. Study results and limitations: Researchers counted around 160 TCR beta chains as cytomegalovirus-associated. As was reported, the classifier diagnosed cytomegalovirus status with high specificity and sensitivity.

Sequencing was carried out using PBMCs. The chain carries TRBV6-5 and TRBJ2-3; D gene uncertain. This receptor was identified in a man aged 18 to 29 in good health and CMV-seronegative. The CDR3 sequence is CASSPGSTDTQYF. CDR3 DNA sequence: TGTGCCAGCAGTCCAGGTAGCACAGATACGCAGTATTTT.